One sample yielded the 18 T cell receptor beta chains listed below, sequenced in a study of blood T cell repertoires in COVID-19. Some clones are missing from TCRdb's copy, which holds only in-frame ones; the method was immunoSEQ multiplex PCR. The data show around 300,000 clones, 85% to 90% seen once. Specimen: PBMCs or T cells enriched from blood (not recorded which). These receptors all stem from a woman aged 18-30 years with acute COVID-19.

The table lists this clone with a few counts. The rearrangement links TRBV6-1 to TRBJ2-4; TRBD2 matches 7 bases. The CDR3 covers 15 residues. Trimming at V came to 7 bases and at J to 0 bases, leaving 6 bases not matched to a gene. Germline V gives CDR1 MNHNS, CDR2 SASEGT. CDR3 sequence (DNA): TGTGCCAGCAAGCAGCGGGATCTAGCCAAAAACATTCAGTACTTC. This translates into CASKQRDLAKNIQYF.

The table lists this clone with a count of one. CDR3 DNA sequence: TGTGCCAGCAGCTTAGTAGTAGGGGTCGAGCAGTTCTTC. This sequence encodes CASSLVVGVEQFF. V is TRBV11-2 and J is TRBJ2-1, with D perhaps TRBD1 (5 bases). Germline values: CDR1 SGHAT, CDR2 FQNNGV. Trimming removed 1 base from V and 10 bases from J, with 11 bases in between. This CDR3 is 13 amino acids long.

V usage is TRBV28 and J usage is TRBJ2-3; 7 positions match TRBD1. CDR1 and CDR2 from the germline V gene are MDHEN and SYDVKM. With V trimmed by 8 bases and J by 1 base, 6 bases remained unmatched. The length of the CDR3 is 14 residues. CDR3 DNA: TGTGCCAGCGGCCGGGACAGCGGCACAGATACGCAGTATTTT. It specifies CASGRDSGTDTQYF.

The V gene is TRBV2, the J gene TRBJ2-3; tentatively, D is TRBD2 (6 bases). Trimming removed 2 bases at V and 1 base at J, with 13 bases between. Germline V lookup: CDR1 SNHLY, CDR2 FYNNEI. CDR3 length: 16 residues. Here the CDR3 DNA reads TGTGCCAGCAGTGAACCCGGGAGATTTGGCACAGATACGCAGTATTTT. It is translated as CASSEPGRFGTDTQYF.

The chain uses TRBV19 and TRBJ1-2, with 8 bases fitting TRBD1. Trimming removed 7 bases from V and 7 bases from J; junction bases left unmatched: 11. Germline CDR1 is LNHDA and CDR2 is SQIVND (reference sequence). This CDR3 comprises 14 residues. CDR3 in amino acids: CASKVQGDNGGYTF. As DNA, the CDR3 is TGTGCCAGTAAAGTACAGGGGGATAACGGTGGCTACACCTTC.

The chain links TRBV7-9 to TRBJ2-1; D possibly corresponds to TRBD1 (6 bases). The length of the CDR3 is 13 residues. Trimming stripped 1 base from V and 8 bases from J, with 9 bases between. Germline V gives CDR1 SEHNR, CDR2 FQNEAQ (reference sequence). In nucleotides, the CDR3 is TGTGCCAGCAGCTTAGATCCAGGGGATGAGCAGTTCTTC. It translates to CASSLDPGDEQFF.

The chain couples TRBV9 to TRBJ2-2; a possible D gene is TRBD2 (5 bases). Germline V gene lookup returns CDR1 SGDLS and CDR2 YYNGEE. Trimming left V 4 bases short and J 1 base short, with 14 bases between. The CDR3 is 16 amino acids. CDR3 nucleotide sequence: TGTGCCAGCAGCCTAGACCCGACTATGAACACCGGGGAGCTGTTTTTT. Its protein product is CASSLDPTMNTGELFF.

The chain links TRBV28 to TRBJ2-7; 11 bases are a match to TRBD2. J was trimmed by 4 bases and V by 2 bases; bases with no gene match: 10. Per germline, CDR1 MDHEN and CDR2 SYDVKM. The CDR3 consists of 17 residues. CDR3 coding DNA: TGTGCCAGCAGTTTAAACCCGACTATAGCGGGAGGGTACGAGCAGTACTTC. Its translation is CASSLNPTIAGGYEQYF.

The rearrangement joins TRBV7-6 to TRBJ2-5; TRBD2 is a possible D gene (6 bases). Germline loops: CDR1 SGHVS, CDR2 FNYEAQ. Trimming took 1 base from V and 5 from J, leaving 14 bases between them. CDR3 length: 15 amino acids. This CDR3 is CASSLEEGTGETQYF. CDR3 sequence (DNA): TGTGCCAGCAGCTTAGAGGAGGGGACGGGGGAGACCCAGTACTTC. The full variable domain, rest sourced from reference TRBV7-6 and TRBJ2-5, is GAGVSQSPRYKVTKRGQDVALRCDPISGHVSLYWYRQALGQGPEFLTYFNYEAQQDKSGLPNDRFSAERPEGSISTLTIQRTEQRDSAMYRCASSLEEGTGETQYFGPGTRLLVL.

The V and J genes are TRBV3-1 (or the pseudogene TRBV3-2) and TRBJ2-2; tentative D call: TRBD2 (5 bases). Germline CDR1 and CDR2: LGHDT and YNNKEL (reference sequence). V was cut by 3 bases and J by 4 bases, with 9 bases left in between. The CDR3 loop spans 14 amino acids. The CDR3 DNA reads as TGTGCCAGCAGCCATAGCGACCGCACCGGGGAGCTGTTTTTT. Protein: CASSHSDRTGELFF.

The V and J genes are TRBV7-9 and TRBJ2-7, with 9 nucleotides matching TRBD1. Germline loops: CDR1 SEHNR, CDR2 FQNEAQ (reference sequence). Unmatched junction bases numbered 4, after V lost 5 bases and J lost 2 bases. The CDR3 has 14 residues. The DNA of the CDR3 is TGTGCCAGCAGCGCCCGGGACAGGGCCTACGAGCAGTACTTC. Amino acid sequence: CASSARDRAYEQYF.

The J gene is TRBJ2-5, the V gene TRBV5-4; D uncertain. The germline V gene encodes CDR1 SGHNT and CDR2 YYREEE (reference sequence). V lost 0 bases and J lost 8, with 8 bases in between. The CDR3 contains 12 residues. The chain's CDR3 is CASSLAADTQYF. The CDR3, as DNA: TGTGCCAGCAGCTTGGCGGCGGATACCCAGTACTTC. The full variable domain, rest sourced from reference TRBV5-4 and TRBJ2-5, is ETGVTQSPTHLIKTRGQQVTLRCSSQSGHNTVSWYQQALGQGPQFIFQYYREEENGRGNFPPRFSGLQFPNYSSELNVNALELDDSALYLCASSLAADTQYFGPGTRLLVL.

The V call is TRBV7-3, the J call TRBJ2-3; tentatively, D is TRBD1 (5 bases). V shed 5 bases and J shed 2 bases, with 17 bases lying between them. The CDR3 length is 16 residues. Germline CDR1 reads SGHTA; CDR2 reads FQGTGA. CDR3 DNA: TGTGCCAGCAGCCCTCAAAGGGGCGGAAACACAGATACGCAGTATTTT. Translated, it gives CASSPQRGGNTDTQYF.

The V call is TRBV6-5, the J call TRBJ1-1; 9 bases align to TRBD1. This CDR3 is built from 16 residues. V dropped 0 bases and J dropped 0; count of bases not matched to a gene: 2. The V gene's germline CDR1 is MNHEY and CDR2 SVGAGI. In DNA form, the CDR3 reads TGTGCCAGCAGTTACTCGTACAGGGGGCTGAACACTGAAGCTTTCTTT. This sequence encodes CASSYSYRGLNTEAFF.

The chain couples TRBV19 to TRBJ2-3, with TRBD2 matching 8 bases. Germline lookup yields CDR1 LNHDA and CDR2 SQIVND (reference sequence). The CDR3 is 15 amino acids. Trimming took 4 bases from V and 3 from J; bases not matched to a gene: 6. For the CDR3, the DNA is TGTGCCAGTAGTACGCAAGCGGGAGTTACAGATACGCAGTATTTT. Amino acids: CASSTQAGVTDTQYF.

This chain joins TRBV2 and TRBJ2-7, with 11 bases lining up with TRBD2. The ends lost 6 bases at V and 4 bases at J; junction bases unmatched: 5. Germline CDR1 and CDR2: SNHLY and FYNNEI. The CDR3 has 14 amino acids. The CDR3 sequence: CASSPSGRPYEQYF. CDR3 nucleotide sequence: TGTGCCAGCAGCCCTAGCGGGAGGCCGTACGAGCAGTACTTC.

This clone appeared a single time. The chain joins TRBV28 to TRBJ1-5; D is unclear. The CDR3 runs to 12 residues. Germline CDR1 reads MDHEN; CDR2 reads SYDVKM. V lost 10 bases and J lost 5, with 12 bases in between. The CDR3 reads CATQRVDQPQHF. Here the CDR3 DNA reads TGTGCCACCCAGAGGGTGGATCAGCCCCAGCATTTT.

The V and J genes are TRBV11-3 and TRBJ2-7; TRBD1 matches at 7 bases. Germline V gene lookup returns CDR1 SGHNT and CDR2 YENEEA. There are 16 residues in the CDR3. V lost 4 bases, J lost 3 bases, and 12 bases stayed unmatched. The CDR3 loop is CASSSPSGDRYYEQYF. The CDR3 nucleotides are TGTGCCAGCAGCTCTCCCTCTGGGGACAGATACTACGAGCAGTACTTC.